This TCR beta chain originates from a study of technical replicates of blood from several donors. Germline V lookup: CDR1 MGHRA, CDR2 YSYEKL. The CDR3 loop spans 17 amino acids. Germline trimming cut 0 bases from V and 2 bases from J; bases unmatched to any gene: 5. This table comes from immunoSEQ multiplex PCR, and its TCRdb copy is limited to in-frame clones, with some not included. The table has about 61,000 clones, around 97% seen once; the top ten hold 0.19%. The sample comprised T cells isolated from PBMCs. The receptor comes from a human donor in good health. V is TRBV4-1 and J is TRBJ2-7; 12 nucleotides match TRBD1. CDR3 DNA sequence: TGCGCCAGCAGCCAAGATCTAGGGACAGGGGGCCCCTACGAGCAGTACTTC. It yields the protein CASSQDLGTGGPYEQYF.